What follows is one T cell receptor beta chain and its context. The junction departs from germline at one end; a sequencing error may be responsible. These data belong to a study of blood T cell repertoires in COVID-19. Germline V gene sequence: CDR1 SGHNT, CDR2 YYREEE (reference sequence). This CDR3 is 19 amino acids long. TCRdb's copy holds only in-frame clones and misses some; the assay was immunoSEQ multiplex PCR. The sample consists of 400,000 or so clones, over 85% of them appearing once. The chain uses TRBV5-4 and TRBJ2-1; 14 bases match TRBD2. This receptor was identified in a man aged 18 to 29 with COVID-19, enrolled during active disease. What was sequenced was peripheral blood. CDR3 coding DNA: TGTGCCAGCAGCGGCCGACTAGCGGGAGGGCTGACCTCCAACAATGAGCAGTTCTTC. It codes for CASSGRLAGGLTSNNEQFF. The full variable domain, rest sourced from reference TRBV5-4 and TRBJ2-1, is ETGVTQSPTHLIKTRGQQVTLRCSSQSGHNTVSWYQQALGQGPQFIFQYYREEENGRGNFPPRFSGLQFPNYSSELNVNALELDDSALYLCASSGRLAGGLTSNNEQFFGPGTRLTVL.